This TCR beta chain was obtained from a study of T-cell reconstitution after alpha-beta-depleted transplantation in children. Trimming stripped 0 bases from V and 2 bases from J, with 14 bases between. Germline CDR1 is MNHEY and CDR2 is SVGAGI. The CDR3 has 16 residues. The authors prepared the TCRbeta library with unique molecular identifiers. TCRdb processed the PCR reads anew with MiXCR; each CDR3 protein has one entry. This table holds about 600,000 distinct CDR3 sequences, over 10% found once. In this sample, this clonotype turned up many times. The source of this sequence is a male patient aged 5 to 17 who had a stem cell transplant for acute myeloid leukemia, so the T cells may come from the graft donor. The gene calls are TRBV6-5 and TRBJ2-7; no clear D gene. The sample consisted of PBMCs, mostly from graft donor cells, taken 360 days after TCRalphabeta/CD19-depleted stem cell transplant. The CDR3 DNA sequence: TGTGCCAGCAGTTACTCGAACCCAGTTTTAGCCTACGAGCAGTACTTC. Its translation: CASSYSNPVLAYEQYF.